The sequence of this T cell receptor beta chain was determined in a study of early stage breast cancer tumors. Study-wide context: Among around 12 ER+/PR+/HER2- tumors, eight were ductal, four lobular.

Here immunoSEQ multiplex PCR was the method, and the copy in TCRdb shows in-frame clones only, minus some. Altogether approximately 54,000 clones are present, over 75% being singletons, with the ten largest covering around 3.4%. With V trimmed by 5 bases and J by 7 bases, 4 bases remained unmatched. In germline, CDR1 is SGHRS, CDR2 YFSETQ. This CDR3 contains 13 residues. The sequence came from a person aged 35 to 50 with breast cancer. The sequencing sample was made of blood. The chain has TRBV5-1 and TRBJ1-4; 8 bases agree with TRBD1. Here the CDR3 DNA reads TGCGCCAGCAGGAGGACAGGGTTTGAAAAACTGTTTTTT. It is translated as CASRRTGFEKLFF. The whole variable domain, remainder taken from reference TRBV5-1 and TRBJ1-4, is KAGVTQTPRYLIKTRGQQVTLSCSPISGHRSVSWYQQTPGQGLQFLFEYFSETQRNKGNFPGRFSGRQFSNSRSEMNVSTLELGDSALYLCASRRTGFEKLFFGSGTQLSVL.